This entry features one TCR beta chain sequence. Its antigen is not known. Here immunoSEQ multiplex PCR was the method, and the copy in TCRdb shows in-frame clones only, minus some. The data show thousands of clones, 55% to 65% seen once. This record belongs to a study of tissue T cells after allogeneic stem cell transplantation. CDR3 length: 15 amino acids. Germline trimming cut 5 bases from V and 6 bases from J; bases unmatched to any gene: 11. Germline V gene lookup returns CDR1 SGHTA and CDR2 FQGNSA. Findings and caveats of the study: Limitations included a small, clinically heterogeneous cohort and limited sampling depth. Blood and spleen captured only part of the tissue TCR repertoire. TCR repertoires tracked anatomic similarity, regardless of disease or transplant status.

The chain recombines TRBV7-2 with TRBJ2-7; 9 bases map to TRBD1. This sequence originates from a male donor aged 60 or over with lung cancer. The sequencing used tissue from the jejunum, collected at autopsy. The CDR3 here is CASSEHRDRVREQYF. The CDR3 DNA sequence: TGTGCCAGCAGCGAGCACCGGGACAGGGTACGCGAGCAGTACTTC.